This TCR beta chain was profiled in a study of T cell changes during pregnancy in multiple sclerosis. The data were produced by immunoSEQ multiplex PCR, yet TCRdb's version contains in-frame clones alone and is incomplete. In the table there are around 32,000 clones, roughly 89% of which are singletons. Sequenced material: CD8+ T cells from peripheral blood mononuclear cells, taken before pregnancy. The sequence was collected from a female donor with multiple sclerosis, enrolled in a pregnancy study.

The CDR3 sequence is CASSLGTEAGAPDTQYF. DNA of the CDR3: TGTGCCAGCAGCTTAGGGACCGAGGCGGGGGCTCCAGATACGCAGTATTTT. This sequence joins TRBV13 and TRBJ2-3, with D possibly being TRBD2 (7 bases). Trimming took 0 bases from V and 4 from J, leaving 17 bases between them. The CDR3 has 17 amino acids. Looked up from germline, CDR1 is PRHDT and CDR2 is FYEKMQ (reference sequence).